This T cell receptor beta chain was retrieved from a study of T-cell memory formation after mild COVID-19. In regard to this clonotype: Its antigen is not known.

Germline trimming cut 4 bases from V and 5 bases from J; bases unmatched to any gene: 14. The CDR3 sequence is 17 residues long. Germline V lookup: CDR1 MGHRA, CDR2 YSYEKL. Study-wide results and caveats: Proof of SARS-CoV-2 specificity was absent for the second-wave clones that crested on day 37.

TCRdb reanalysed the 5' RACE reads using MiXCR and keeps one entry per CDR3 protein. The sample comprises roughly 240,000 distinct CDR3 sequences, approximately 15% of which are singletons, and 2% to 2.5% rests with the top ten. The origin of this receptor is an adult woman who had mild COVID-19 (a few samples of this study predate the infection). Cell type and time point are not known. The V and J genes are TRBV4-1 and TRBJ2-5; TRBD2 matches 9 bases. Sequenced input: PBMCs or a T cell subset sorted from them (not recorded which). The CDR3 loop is CASSPTPSRGGSETQYF. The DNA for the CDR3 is TGCGCCAGCAGCCCTACGCCTTCGCGGGGGGGTTCCGAGACCCAGTACTTC.